This section outlines one T cell receptor beta chain sequence together with its context. The antigen remains unidentified. This entry is derived from a study of cytomegalovirus exposure and HLA in healthy donors. Findings and caveats of the study: When analyzed later, a missense DCLRE1C variant was found to be linked to TCR beta V- and J-gene trimming. The classifier was said to identify cytomegalovirus status with high specificity and sensitivity. Looking again later, the authors saw that most CMV-associated TCR beta chains seemed HLA-restricted.

The CDR3 loop spans 17 amino acids. The germline CDR1 and CDR2 sequences are SGHAT and FQNNGV. V was clipped by 1 base and J by 7 bases; unmatched bases: 9. PCR used 60 Vbeta primers and 13 Jbeta primers. Profiling relied on immunoSEQ multiplex PCR, and the TCRdb table lists in-frame clones only, not all of them. In the table there are under 200,000 clones, roughly 78% of which are singletons. Sequences were obtained from PBMCs. The sequence was collected from a man between 40 and 49 years old in good health and CMV-seronegative. The chain is built from TRBV11-2 and TRBJ2-1; 11 nucleotides line up with TRBD2. The CDR3 spells CASSLAQLAGVKNEQFF. The CDR3 DNA reads TGTGCCAGCAGCTTAGCCCAACTAGCGGGAGTGAAGAATGAGCAGTTCTTC.